This paragraph covers one T cell receptor beta chain sequence. Its antigen is not identified. The V gene's germline CDR1 is SGHDT and CDR2 YYEEEE. The CDR3 has 15 amino acids. V gave up 6 bases and J gave up 2 bases; unmatched junction bases: 7. This sample was included in a study of cytomegalovirus exposure and HLA in healthy donors. Study as a whole: Earlier, some 200 million T cells were analyzed, and fewer than 120 million unique TCR beta sequences were found among them.

General observations from the study: Analyzed later, association rates of TCRs varied across HLA loci, with DRB1 most and HLA-C fewest. Among TCR beta chains, those listed as cytomegalovirus-associated numbered some 160. Several of the most significant clusters appeared, in a later analysis, to be linked to common viral pathogens.

PCR amplification relied on 60 Vbeta primers (plus 13 Jbeta primers). The protocol was immunoSEQ multiplex PCR, while the TCRdb copy is restricted to in-frame clones and leaves out a portion. The repertoire holds some 120,000 clones, with more than 60% as singletons. This sequence joins TRBV5-6 and TRBJ2-2; 7 nucleotides match TRBD1. The sequenced material came from PBMCs. The source of this sequence is a woman aged 40 to 55 in good health and CMV-seronegative. The CDR3: CASTTRDSNTGELFF. DNA of the CDR3: TGTGCCAGCACCACCCGGGACAGCAACACCGGGGAGCTGTTTTTT.